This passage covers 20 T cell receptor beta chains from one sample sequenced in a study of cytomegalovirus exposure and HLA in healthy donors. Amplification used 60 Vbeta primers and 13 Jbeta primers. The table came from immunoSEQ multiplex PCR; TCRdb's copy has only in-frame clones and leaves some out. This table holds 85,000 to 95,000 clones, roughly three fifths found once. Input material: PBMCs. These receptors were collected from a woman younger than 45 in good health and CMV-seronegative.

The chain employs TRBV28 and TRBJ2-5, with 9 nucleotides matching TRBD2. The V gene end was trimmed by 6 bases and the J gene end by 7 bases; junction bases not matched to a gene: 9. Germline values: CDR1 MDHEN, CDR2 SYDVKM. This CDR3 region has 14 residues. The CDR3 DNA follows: TGTGCCAGCAGCCCCGGGACTAGCTCAGGGACCCAGTACTTC. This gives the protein CASSPGTSSGTQYF.

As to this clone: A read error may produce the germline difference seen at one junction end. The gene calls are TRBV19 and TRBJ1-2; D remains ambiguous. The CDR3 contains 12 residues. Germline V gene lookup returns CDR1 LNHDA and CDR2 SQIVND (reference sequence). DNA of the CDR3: TGTGCCAGTACTTTTTCGAACTATGGCTGCACCTTC. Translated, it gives CASTFSNYGCTF.

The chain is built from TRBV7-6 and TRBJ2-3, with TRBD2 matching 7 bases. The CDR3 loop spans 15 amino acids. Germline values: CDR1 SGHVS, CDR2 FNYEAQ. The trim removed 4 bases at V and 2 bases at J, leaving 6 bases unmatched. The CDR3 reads CASSSRTRDTDTQYF. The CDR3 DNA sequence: TGTGCCAGCAGCTCCCGGACTAGAGACACAGATACGCAGTATTTT.

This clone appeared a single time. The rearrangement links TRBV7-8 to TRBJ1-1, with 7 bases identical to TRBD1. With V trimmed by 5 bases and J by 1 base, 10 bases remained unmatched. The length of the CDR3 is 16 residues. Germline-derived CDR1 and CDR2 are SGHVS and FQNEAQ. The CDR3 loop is CASSHVRDSPNTEAFF. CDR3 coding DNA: TGTGCCAGCAGCCACGTCAGGGACAGCCCGAACACTGAAGCTTTCTTT.

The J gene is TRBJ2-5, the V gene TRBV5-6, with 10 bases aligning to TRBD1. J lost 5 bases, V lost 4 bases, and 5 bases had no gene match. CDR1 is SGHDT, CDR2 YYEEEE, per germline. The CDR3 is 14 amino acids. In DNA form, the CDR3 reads TGTGCCAGCAGCCTTCCGGGACAGGGGGAGACCCAGTACTTC. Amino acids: CASSLPGQGETQYF.

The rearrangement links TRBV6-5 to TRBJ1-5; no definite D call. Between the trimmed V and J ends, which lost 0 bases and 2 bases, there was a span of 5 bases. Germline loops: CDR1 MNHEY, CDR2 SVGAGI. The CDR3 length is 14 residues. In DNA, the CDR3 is TGTGCCAGCAGTTACTCCAATGGCAATCAGCCCCAGCATTTT. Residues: CASSYSNGNQPQHF.

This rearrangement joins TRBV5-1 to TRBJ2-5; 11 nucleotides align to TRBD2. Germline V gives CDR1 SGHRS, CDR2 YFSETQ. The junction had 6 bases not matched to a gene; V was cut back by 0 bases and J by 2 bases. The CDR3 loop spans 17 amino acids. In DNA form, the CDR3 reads TGCGCCAGCAGCTTGGATTTAGCGGGGGGGCGACAAGAGACCCAGTACTTC. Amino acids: CASSLDLAGGRQETQYF. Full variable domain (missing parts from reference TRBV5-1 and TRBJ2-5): KAGVTQTPRYLIKTRGQQVTLSCSPISGHRSVSWYQQTPGQGLQFLFEYFSETQRNKGNFPGRFSGRQFSNSRSEMNVSTLELGDSALYLCASSLDLAGGRQETQYFGPGTRLLVL.

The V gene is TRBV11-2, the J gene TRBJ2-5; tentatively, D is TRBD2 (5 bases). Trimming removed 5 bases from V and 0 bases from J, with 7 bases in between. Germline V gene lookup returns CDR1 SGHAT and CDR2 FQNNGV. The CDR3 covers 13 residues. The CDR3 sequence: CASSLSDQETQYF. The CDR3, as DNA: TGTGCCAGCAGCCTTAGCGACCAAGAGACCCAGTACTTC.

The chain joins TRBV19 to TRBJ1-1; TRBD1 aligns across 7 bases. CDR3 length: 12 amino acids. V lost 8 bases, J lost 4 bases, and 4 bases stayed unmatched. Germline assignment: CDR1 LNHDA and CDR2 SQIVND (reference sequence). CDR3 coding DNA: TGTGCCAGTTGGGACAGAACCACTGAAGCTTTCTTT. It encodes CASWDRTTEAFF.

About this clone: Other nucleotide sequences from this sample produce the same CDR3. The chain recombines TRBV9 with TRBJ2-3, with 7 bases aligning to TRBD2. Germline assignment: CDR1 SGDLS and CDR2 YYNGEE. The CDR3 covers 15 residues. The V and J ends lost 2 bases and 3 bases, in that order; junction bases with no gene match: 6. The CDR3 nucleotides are TGTGCCAGCAGCGTGGAAGGGCGGGGGACAGATACGCAGTATTTT. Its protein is CASSVEGRGTDTQYF.

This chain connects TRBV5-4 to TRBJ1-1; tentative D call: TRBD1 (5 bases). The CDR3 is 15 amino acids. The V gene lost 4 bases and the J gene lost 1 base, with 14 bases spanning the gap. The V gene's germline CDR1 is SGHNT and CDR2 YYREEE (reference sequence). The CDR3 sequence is CASSLGENANTEAFF. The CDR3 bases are TGTGCCAGCAGCCTGGGGGAGAACGCGAACACTGAAGCTTTCTTT. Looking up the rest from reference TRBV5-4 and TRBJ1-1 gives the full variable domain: ETGVTQSPTHLIKTRGQQVTLRCSSQSGHNTVSWYQQALGQGPQFIFQYYREEENGRGNFPPRFSGLQFPNYSSELNVNALELDDSALYLCASSLGENANTEAFFGQGTRLTVV.

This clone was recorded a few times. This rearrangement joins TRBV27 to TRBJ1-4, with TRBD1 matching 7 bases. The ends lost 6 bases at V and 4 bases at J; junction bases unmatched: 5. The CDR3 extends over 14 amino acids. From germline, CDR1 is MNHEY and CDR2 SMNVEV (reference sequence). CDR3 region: CASRQGFGNEKLFF. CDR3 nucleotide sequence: TGTGCCAGCAGACAGGGGTTTGGTAATGAAAAACTGTTTTTT.

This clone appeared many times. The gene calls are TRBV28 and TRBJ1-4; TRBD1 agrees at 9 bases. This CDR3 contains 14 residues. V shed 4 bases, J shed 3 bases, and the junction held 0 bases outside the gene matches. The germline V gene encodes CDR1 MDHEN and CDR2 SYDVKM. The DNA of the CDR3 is TGTGCCAGCAGTTGGACAGGGGCTAATGAAAAACTGTTTTTT. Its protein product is CASSWTGANEKLFF.

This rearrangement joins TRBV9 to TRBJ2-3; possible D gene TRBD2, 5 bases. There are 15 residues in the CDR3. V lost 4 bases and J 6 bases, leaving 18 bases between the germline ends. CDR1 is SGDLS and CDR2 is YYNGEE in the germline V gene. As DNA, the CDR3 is TGTGCCAGCAGCCCGACCGAGGGCCGTTGGGATACGCAGTATTTT. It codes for CASSPTEGRWDTQYF.

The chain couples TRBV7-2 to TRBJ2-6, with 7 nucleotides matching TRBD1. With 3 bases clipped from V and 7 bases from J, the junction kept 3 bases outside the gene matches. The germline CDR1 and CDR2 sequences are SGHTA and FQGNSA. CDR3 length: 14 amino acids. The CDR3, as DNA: TGTGCCAGCAGCTTTACAGGGGTAGCCAACGTCCTGACTTTC. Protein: CASSFTGVANVLTF.

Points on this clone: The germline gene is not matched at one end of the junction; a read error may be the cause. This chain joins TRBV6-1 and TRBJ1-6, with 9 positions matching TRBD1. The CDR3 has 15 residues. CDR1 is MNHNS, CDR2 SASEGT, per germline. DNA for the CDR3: TGTGCCAGCAATGAAATCAGGACAGGGGATTCACCCCTCCACTTT. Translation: CASNEIRTGDSPLHF.

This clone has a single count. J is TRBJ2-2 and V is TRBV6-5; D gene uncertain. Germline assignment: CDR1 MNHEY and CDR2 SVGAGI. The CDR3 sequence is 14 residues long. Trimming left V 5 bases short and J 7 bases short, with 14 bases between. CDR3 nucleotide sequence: TGTGCCAGCAGTCCCGGGTCGCACATCGGGGAGCTGTTTTTT. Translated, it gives CASSPGSHIGELFF.

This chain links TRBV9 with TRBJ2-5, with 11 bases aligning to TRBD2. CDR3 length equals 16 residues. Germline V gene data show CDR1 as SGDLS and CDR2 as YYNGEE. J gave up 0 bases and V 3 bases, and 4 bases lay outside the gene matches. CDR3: CASSAGTSGHQETQYF. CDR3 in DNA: TGTGCCAGCAGCGCCGGGACTAGCGGACACCAAGAGACCCAGTACTTC.

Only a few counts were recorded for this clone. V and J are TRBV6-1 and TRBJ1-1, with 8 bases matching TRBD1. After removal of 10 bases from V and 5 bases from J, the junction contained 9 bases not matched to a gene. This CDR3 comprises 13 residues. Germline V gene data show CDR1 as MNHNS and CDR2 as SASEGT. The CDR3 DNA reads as TGTGCCACAAAGACAGGGGCGCAGACTGAAGCTTTCTTT. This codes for CATKTGAQTEAFF.

The CDR3 spells CASSDSSGNTIYF. CDR3 in DNA: TGTGCCAGCAGCGACAGCTCTGGAAACACCATATATTTT. The rearrangement uses TRBV9 and TRBJ1-3; D ambiguous. Germline CDR1 SGDLS, CDR2 YYNGEE. V lost 3 bases and J 0 bases, leaving 4 bases between the germline ends. The CDR3 spans 13 residues.